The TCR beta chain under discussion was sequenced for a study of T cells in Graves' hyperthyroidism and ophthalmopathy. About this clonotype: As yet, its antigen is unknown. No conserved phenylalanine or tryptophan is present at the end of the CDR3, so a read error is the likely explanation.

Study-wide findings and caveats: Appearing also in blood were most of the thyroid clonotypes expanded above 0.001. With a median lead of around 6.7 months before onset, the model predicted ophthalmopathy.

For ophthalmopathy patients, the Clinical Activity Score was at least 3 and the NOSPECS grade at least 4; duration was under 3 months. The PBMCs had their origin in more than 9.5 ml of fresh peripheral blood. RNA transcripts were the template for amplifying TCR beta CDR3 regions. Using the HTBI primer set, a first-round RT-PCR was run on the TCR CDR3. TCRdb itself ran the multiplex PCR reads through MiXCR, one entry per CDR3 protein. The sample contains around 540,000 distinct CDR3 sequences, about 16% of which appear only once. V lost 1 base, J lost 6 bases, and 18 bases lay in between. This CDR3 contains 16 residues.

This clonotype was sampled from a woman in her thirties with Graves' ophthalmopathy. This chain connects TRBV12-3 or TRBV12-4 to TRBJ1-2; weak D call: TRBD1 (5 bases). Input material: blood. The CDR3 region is CASSLGTRDLKDGYTL. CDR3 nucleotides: TGTGCCAGCAGTTTAGGAACCAGGGACCTAAAGGATGGCTACACCCTC.